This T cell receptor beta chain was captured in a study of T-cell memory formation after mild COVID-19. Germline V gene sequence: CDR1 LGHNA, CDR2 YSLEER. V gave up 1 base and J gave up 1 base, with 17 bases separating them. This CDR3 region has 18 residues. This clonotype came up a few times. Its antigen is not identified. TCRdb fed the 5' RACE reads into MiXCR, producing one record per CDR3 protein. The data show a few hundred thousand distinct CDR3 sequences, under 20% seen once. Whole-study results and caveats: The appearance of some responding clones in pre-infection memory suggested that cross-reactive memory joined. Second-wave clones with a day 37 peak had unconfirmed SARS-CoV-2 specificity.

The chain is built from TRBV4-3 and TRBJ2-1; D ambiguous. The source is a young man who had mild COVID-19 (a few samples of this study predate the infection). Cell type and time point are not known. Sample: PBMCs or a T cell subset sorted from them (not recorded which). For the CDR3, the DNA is TGCGCCAGCAGCCAAGTCCTCCTTCTCGGAGAATCCTACAATGAGCAGTTCTTC. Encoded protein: CASSQVLLLGESYNEQFF.